A selection of T cell receptor beta chains follows, all from one sample in a study of cytotoxic CD8 clonotypes in ibrutinib-treated CLL. Only in-frame clones appear in the TCRdb table, and some are missing; sequencing was by immunoSEQ multiplex PCR. The data hold tens of thousands of clones, with 69% observed a single time. Material: PBMCs, obtained after 12 months of ibrutinib treatment. The receptors were sampled from a human donor with chronic lymphocytic leukemia. Each CDR3 is given with its conserved first and last residue. A D gene is named only where the DNA matches it firmly. Only some rows state a clone size, as once, few, many or a class for expanded clones.

J: TRBJ2-3
V: TRBV18
size: .
D: TRBD2
DNA: TGTGCCAGCTCACGGTTAGCGGGGACCACAGATACGCAGTATTTT
CDR3: CASSRLAGTTDTQYF

J: TRBJ2-1
V: TRBV12-5
size: .
D: .
DNA: TGTGCTAGTGGCCCACTCAACATACAGGGATCCTCCTACAATGAGCAGTTCTTC
CDR3: CASGPLNIQGSSYNEQFF

J: TRBJ2-7
V: TRBV2
size: .
D: .
DNA: TGTGCCAGCAGTGAATTGGGGGCCGGGACCTACGAGCAGTACTTC
CDR3: CASSELGAGTYEQYF

J: TRBJ2-7
V: TRBV2
size: .
D: .
DNA: TGTGCCACCCGAAGGGCTGAAAGCTCCTACGAGCAGTACTTC
CDR3: CATRRAESSYEQYF

J: TRBJ1-5
V: TRBV6-1
size: .
D: .
DNA: TGTGCCAGCAGTGAACCTGACAGGCTCCCCCAGCCCCAGCATTTT
CDR3: CASSEPDRLPQPQHF

J: TRBJ2-7
V: TRBV6-5
size: .
D: TRBD2
DNA: TGTGCCAGCAGTGACCCCGGGACTAGCTACGAGCAGTACTTC
CDR3: CASSDPGTSYEQYF

J: TRBJ1-1
V: TRBV28
size: once
D: .
DNA: TGTGCCAGCAGTTTACTGGATCTGAACACTGAAGCTTTCTTT
CDR3: CASSLLDLNTEAFF

J: TRBJ2-5
V: TRBV29-1
size: .
D: TRBD1
DNA: TGCAGCGTTTACAGACAGGGCTTCCTGCAAGAGACCCAGTACTTC
CDR3: CSVYRQGFLQETQYF

J: TRBJ1-2
V: TRBV6-5
size: .
D: .
DNA: TGTGCCAGCAGTTACTCTTCAAGCGGTTACTATGGCTACACCTTC
CDR3: CASSYSSSGYYGYTF

J: TRBJ2-2
V: TRBV7-6
size: .
D: .
DNA: TGTGCCAGCAGCTTAGGGGGGCCATGGCCCGGGGAGCTGTTTTTT
CDR3: CASSLGGPWPGELFF

J: TRBJ2-3
V: TRBV7-3
size: .
D: TRBD1
DNA: TGTGCCAGCAGCTTATTGGGACAGGGGTTAAAGGATACGCAGTATTTT
CDR3: CASSLLGQGLKDTQYF

J: TRBJ2-7
V: TRBV7-3
size: .
D: TRBD1
DNA: TGTGCCAGTAGCGAGGGGACAGGGGTGAACTACGAGCAGTACTTC
CDR3: CASSEGTGVNYEQYF

J: TRBJ2-2
V: TRBV5-1
size: .
D: TRBD2
DNA: TGCGCCAGCGGGACTAGCGGGGGCCCAAACACCGGGGAGCTGTTTTTT
CDR3: CASGTSGGPNTGELFF

J: TRBJ1-5
V: TRBV7-2
size: .
D: TRBD1
DNA: TGTGCCAGCAGGGCAGACAGGGTAGGGAATCAGCCCCAGCATTTT
CDR3: CASRADRVGNQPQHF

J: TRBJ1-2
V: TRBV18
size: .
D: .
DNA: TGTGCCAGCTCAACATACAGTAGTGGCTACACCTTC
CDR3: CASSTYSSGYTF

J: TRBJ2-5
V: TRBV28
size: few
D: .
DNA: TGTGCCAGCAGTTTTTTACAGCTCCAAAGACAAGAGACCCAGTACTTC
CDR3: CASSFLQLQRQETQYF

J: TRBJ1-2
V: TRBV13
size: .
D: TRBD1
DNA: TGTGCCAGCAGTACTACCGGGACAGGGGATGGCTACACCTTC
CDR3: CASSTTGTGDGYTF

J: TRBJ1-2
V: TRBV9
size: .
D: TRBD1
DNA: TGTGCCAGCAGCGTAGCTATCTTCCCGGGACAGGGGCATGGCTACACCTTC
CDR3: CASSVAIFPGQGHGYTF

J: TRBJ2-2
V: TRBV5-1
size: few
D: TRBD2
DNA: TGCGCCAGCGGAGGGACTATAAACACCGGGGAGCTGTTTTTT
CDR3: CASGGTINTGELFF

J: TRBJ2-7
V: TRBV5-1
size: .
D: TRBD1
DNA: TGCGCCAGCAGCTTATTATCGACAGGGACGGGTGACGAGCAGTACTTC
CDR3: CASSLLSTGTGDEQYF

J: TRBJ2-5
V: TRBV25-1
size: .
D: .
DNA: TGTGCCAGCAGTCTCGGGACCCTGCGAGAGACCCAGTACTTC
CDR3: CASSLGTLRETQYF

J: TRBJ2-5
V: TRBV5-6
size: .
D: TRBD1
DNA: TGTGCCAGCAGCTTGGAGACAGGGAGTGGGGAGACCCAGTACTTC
CDR3: CASSLETGSGETQYF

J: TRBJ1-3
V: TRBV4-1
size: .
D: .
DNA: TGCGCCAGCAGCCAAGTCGGGGACTCTGGAAACACCATATATTTT
CDR3: CASSQVGDSGNTIYF

J: TRBJ1-5
V: TRBV30
size: .
D: TRBD1
DNA: TGTGCCTGGAGTCCCGGGACAGGCTATCAGCCCCAGCATTTT
CDR3: CAWSPGTGYQPQHF

J: TRBJ2-1
V: TRBV5-1
size: .
D: TRBD1
DNA: TGCGCCAGCAGCGCGGCGGGGGACAGGGAGACTGAGCAGTTCTTC
CDR3: CASSAAGDRETEQFF

J: TRBJ1-2
V: TRBV5-1
size: few
D: .
DNA: TGCGCCAGCAGCTTGGGGGATTCTAACTATGGCTACACCTTC
CDR3: CASSLGDSNYGYTF

J: TRBJ1-2
V: TRBV6-4
size: .
D: .
DNA: TGTGCCAGCAGTCCGTCGGGGGGGGAGGTCTATGGCTACACCTTC
CDR3: CASSPSGGEVYGYTF

J: TRBJ2-2
V: TRBV6-5
size: once
D: TRBD1
DNA: TGTGCCAGCAGTTCACAGGGGGCCGGGGAGCTGTTTTTT
CDR3: CASSSQGAGELFF

J: TRBJ2-1
V: TRBV27
size: once
D: TRBD2
DNA: TGTGCCAGCAGTTCGACTAGCGGGGGATACAATGAGCAGTTCTTC
CDR3: CASSSTSGGYNEQFF

J: TRBJ2-5
V: TRBV5-6
size: .
D: .
DNA: TGTGCCAGCAGCTTGGGGGGGAGCCAAGAGACCCAGTACTTC
CDR3: CASSLGGSQETQYF

J: TRBJ1-1
V: TRBV28
size: .
D: .
DNA: TGTGCCAGCAGGGCGACATTGGGGGCTACTGAAGCTTTCTTT
CDR3: CASRATLGATEAFF

J: TRBJ1-2
V: TRBV5-1
size: large
D: .
DNA: TGCGCCAGCAGCTTGGCCGTGGTTGGGGCAGGAGCTAACTATGGCTACACCTTC
CDR3: CASSLAVVGAGANYGYTF

J: TRBJ1-6
V: TRBV11-2
size: .
D: .
DNA: TGTGCCAGCAGCTTAGTATCAGGACTGGGGTCACCCCTCCACTTT
CDR3: CASSLVSGLGSPLHF

J: TRBJ1-2
V: TRBV9
size: few
D: .
DNA: TGTGCCAGCAGCCCCAGAAGGTCCCTCGGCTACACCTTC
CDR3: CASSPRRSLGYTF

J: TRBJ2-7
V: TRBV4-2
size: .
D: TRBD2
DNA: TGTGCCAGCAGCCGGGACGCGACTAGCGGGGGCCTTCGCGACGAGCAGTACTTC
CDR3: CASSRDATSGGLRDEQYF

J: TRBJ1-1
V: TRBV28
size: .
D: .
DNA: TGTGCCAGCAGTGGGACCCGGGGTGAAGCTTTCTTT
CDR3: CASSGTRGEAFF

J: TRBJ2-5
V: TRBV2
size: .
D: .
DNA: TGTGCCAGCAAGACGGGGTATCAAGAGACCCAGTACTTC
CDR3: CASKTGYQETQYF

J: TRBJ2-7
V: TRBV5-1
size: .
D: .
DNA: TGCGCCAGCAGCTTGACCACAGGGGGGGCTAACTCCGAGCAGTACTTC
CDR3: CASSLTTGGANSEQYF

J: TRBJ1-6
V: TRBV2
size: .
D: .
DNA: TGTGCCAGCAGTAGAACCCAGGCCTCCTCTAATTCACCCCTCCACTTT
CDR3: CASSRTQASSNSPLHF

J: TRBJ2-5
V: TRBV6-1
size: .
D: .
DNA: TGTGCCAGCAGTGAATTGGTGATTGGAGAGACCCAGTACTTC
CDR3: CASSELVIGETQYF

J: TRBJ2-7
V: TRBV6-6
size: few
D: TRBD1
DNA: TGTGCCAGCATCCAGGGGGATTCTTACGAGCAGTACTTC
CDR3: CASIQGDSYEQYF

J: TRBJ2-7
V: TRBV5-1
size: once
D: .
DNA: TGCGCCAGCAGCTTGGTGGCAACTCAAGGCTACGAGCAGTACTTC
CDR3: CASSLVATQGYEQYF

J: TRBJ2-5
V: TRBV2
size: .
D: .
DNA: TGTGCCAGCACCACCGGTGGGGGCAGAGAGACCCAGTACTTC
CDR3: CASTTGGGRETQYF

J: TRBJ2-5
V: TRBV19
size: .
D: TRBD1
DNA: TGTGCCAGCAGGGGGACAGGAACAAGTCGCCAAGAGACCCAGTACTTC
CDR3: CASRGTGTSRQETQYF

J: TRBJ2-2
V: TRBV4-1
size: .
D: TRBD1
DNA: TGCGCCAGCAGCCAGCCAGGGGGTGACACCGGGGAGCTGTTTTTT
CDR3: CASSQPGGDTGELFF

J: TRBJ1-3
V: TRBV30
size: .
D: TRBD1
DNA: TGTGCCCATGGACAGGGTATTCTCTCTGGAAACACCATATATTTT
CDR3: CAHGQGILSGNTIYF

J: TRBJ2-7
V: TRBV5-1
size: few
D: .
DNA: TGCGCCAGCAGCCCCGGACACTCGGGGGCCTACGAGCAGTACTTC
CDR3: CASSPGHSGAYEQYF

J: TRBJ2-3
V: TRBV4-2
size: .
D: TRBD2
DNA: TGTGCCAGCAGCCCCGGACTAGCGGGGATAGATACGCAGTATTTT
CDR3: CASSPGLAGIDTQYF

J: TRBJ1-2
V: TRBV7-9
size: .
D: .
DNA: TGTGCCAGCAGCTTAAGTACCAGGGCTTATAACTATGGCTACACCTTC
CDR3: CASSLSTRAYNYGYTF

J: TRBJ1-5
V: TRBV7-2
size: .
D: .
DNA: TGTGCCAGCAGCTTAGTTTTAGGGCCCCAGCATTTT
CDR3: CASSLVLGPQHF

J: TRBJ2-3
V: TRBV7-9
size: .
D: .
DNA: TGTGCCAGCAGCTTAAAGGGGTGGCCCCCAGATACGCAGTATTTT
CDR3: CASSLKGWPPDTQYF

J: TRBJ1-4
V: TRBV18
size: .
D: TRBD1
DNA: TGTGCCAGCTCACCACGGGAGGGGGCAAATGAAAAACTGTTTTTT
CDR3: CASSPREGANEKLFF

J: TRBJ1-4
V: TRBV2
size: .
D: .
DNA: TGTGCCAGCTCACGATCAACTAATGAAAAACTGTTTTTT
CDR3: CASSRSTNEKLFF

J: TRBJ1-2
V: TRBV19
size: .
D: .
DNA: TGTGCCAGTTGCTTCCGGGACGTTTATGGCTACACCTTC
CDR3: CASCFRDVYGYTF